These 3 T cell receptor beta chains share one sample of origin, sequenced in a study of CD8 T cells in ankylosing spondylitis (TCRdb year 2017). The library was generated by 5' RACE. TCRdb lists the instrument as Illumina HiSeq 2500. TCRdb passed the public sequencing reads through fastp at Q25 and MiXCR, retaining productive beta sequences. Identical CDR3 proteins give one entry, which carries the most common genes and DNA. The sample table records about 340,000 distinct CDR3 sequences; approximately 14% of these occur just once. Together, the top ten hold 0.95% to 1.4% of the sample. Source material: blood, either unsorted or a sorted T cell fraction (not recorded which). Source of these receptors: a male donor with ankylosing spondylitis or in good health (not recorded which).

V and J are TRBV15 and TRBJ2-5; 7 bases match TRBD2. V was pared by 3 bases and J by 3 bases, with 10 bases of the junction left unmatched. Germline V gives CDR1 LNHNV, CDR2 YYDKDF (reference sequence). CDR3 size: 16 residues. CDR3 residues: CATSRGAGPTEETQYF. DNA of the CDR3: TGTGCCACCAGCAGGGGAGCGGGACCGACGGAAGAGACCCAGTACTTC.

The rearrangement uses TRBV10-3 and TRBJ1-1; unclear D gene. The CDR3 sequence is 15 residues long. V gave up 0 bases and J gave up 1 base, with 9 bases separating them. Germline V gives CDR1 ENHRY, CDR2 SYGVKD. CDR3 sequence: CAISESGTRNTEAFF. CDR3 in DNA: TGTGCCATCAGTGAGTCTGGCACCAGGAACACTGAAGCTTTCTTT.

The rearrangement uses TRBV18 and TRBJ2-7; D is uncertain. V lost 0 bases and J lost 4, with 7 bases in between. Germline values: CDR1 KGHSH, CDR2 LQKENI. The CDR3 extends over 13 amino acids. CDR3 sequence: CASSPPNPYEQYF. The CDR3 DNA sequence: TGTGCCAGCTCACCACCGAATCCGTACGAGCAGTACTTC.